The clone carrying this T cell receptor beta chain was detected only once. The antigen remains unidentified. Trimming cost V 3 bases and J 7 bases; bases outside gene matches: 10. The CDR3 contains 16 residues. CDR1 and CDR2 (germline): SQVTM, ANQGSEA. Patients selected for sequencing had displayed CD8+CD57+ cell expansion by flow cytometry. The data belong to a study of CD8+CD57+ T cells in acquired aplastic anemia. Background on the study: The study obtained an average of 3.2 ug of DNA from sorted CD4+ and CD8+ cells.

Study results and limitations: CD8+ Simpson's diversity did not differ significantly between patients and controls. The same twenty-nine CD8+ CDR3 sequences occurred in patients and in controls.

The TCR beta profiling, which covered VDJ combination and CDR3 sequence, was carried out using genomic DNA as the template. Each CDR3 protein gets one entry after TCRdb re-called the reads with MiXCR. The data show about 180,000 distinct CDR3 sequences, with around 60% seen just once and roughly 46% held by the top ten. The sequencing input was sorted CD4+, CD8+, or CD8+CD57+ T cells (not recorded which) from PBMCs. The clonotype originates from a human donor with aplastic anemia. This rearrangement joins TRBV29-1 to TRBJ2-1, with 12 bases identical to TRBD2. The CDR3 bases are TGCAGCGTTGACGGTCGGCTAGCGGGGGGGACTAATGAGCAGTTCTTC. This translates into CSVDGRLAGGTNEQFF.